These T cell receptor beta chains were read from a single sample in a study of spatial heterogeneity in lung cancer. MiXCR, run by TCRdb on the 5' RACE reads, gives a single entry per CDR3 protein. Of over 10,000 distinct CDR3 sequences detected, over 4.5% appear once; the ten largest clones hold around 35%. The sequenced sample was lung tumor tissue, obtained at surgery. The receptors come from a male donor with early-stage non-small cell lung cancer. Both conserved end residues are part of each CDR3. D genes are given only for firm matches. Clone size is not always given. Where it is, it says once, few, many or a class for expanded clones.

j_call v_call d_call clone_size cdr3_nt cdr3_aa
TRBJ1-5 TRBV6-1 TRBD1 NA TGTGCCAGCAGTGGGGGACAGGCTCACCAGCCCCAGCATTTT CASSGGQAHQPQHF
TRBJ2-2 TRBV6-2/TRBV6-3 TRBD2 many TGTGCCAGCAGTTACTTGATGACTAGCGGGAGTGACGGGGAGCTGTTTTTT CASSYLMTSGSDGELFF
TRBJ1-6 TRBV7-9 NA many TGTGCCAGCAGAGCTGGGGACACGAATAATTCACCCCTCCACTTT CASRAGDTNNSPLHF
TRBJ2-5 TRBV9 TRBD1 many TGTGCCAGCAGCGTAGGGGGACAGGGACAAGAGACCCAGTACTTC CASSVGGQGQETQYF
TRBJ1-2 TRBV29-1 NA many TGCAGCGTTGAAGATGTGGGTGGCTACACCTTC CSVEDVGGYTF
TRBJ1-4 TRBV12-3/TRBV12-4 NA many TGTGCCAGCAGTTGGAGGGTGGGGGCTACTAATGAAAAACTGTTTTTT CASSWRVGATNEKLFF
TRBJ2-3 TRBV20-1 NA many TGCAGTGCTAGTAGGGTTGGGACAGATACGCAGTATTTT CSASRVGTDTQYF
TRBJ2-1 TRBV29-1 TRBD1 many TGCAGCGTTGGCGGAGGTGACAGGGGGCTGATAAATGAGCAGTTCTTC CSVGGGDRGLINEQFF
TRBJ2-1 TRBV5-1 TRBD1 many TGCGCCAGCAGCCTGCCGGACAGGGGGCTTGATGAGCAGTTCTTC CASSLPDRGLDEQFF
TRBJ1-3 TRBV12-3/TRBV12-4 NA many TGTGCCAGCAGTTCCATCCCTGGAAACACCATATATTTT CASSSIPGNTIYF
TRBJ2-1 TRBV7-3 TRBD2 many TGTGCCAGCAGCTTAAACGGATGGGGGCAGCGGGAGGGACCCTCCTACAATGAGCAGTTCTTC CASSLNGWGQREGPSYNEQFF
TRBJ1-4 TRBV10-3 NA many TGTGCCATCAGTGAGTCGACAGAAAAACTGTTTTTT CAISESTEKLFF
TRBJ1-2 TRBV6-5 TRBD1 many TGTGCCAGCAGATCAAGGGCAGGGGGTTGGTATGGCTACACCTTC CASRSRAGGWYGYTF
TRBJ1-5 TRBV6-5 NA NA TGTGCCAGCAGACGCCGAGGAGCCGGGACGGATAGCAATCAGCCCCAGCATTTT CASRRRGAGTDSNQPQHF
TRBJ1-2 TRBV19 NA few TGTGCCGGAAACAGGGTTGTCTATGGCTACACCTTC CAGNRVVYGYTF
TRBJ2-5 TRBV13 NA medium-sized TGTGCCAGCAGCAAGTATAGAGAGACCCAGTACTTC CASSKYRETQYF
TRBJ2-4 TRBV6-2/TRBV6-3 NA many TGTGCCAGCAGCCCAGGAGAGGCGGGCAAAAACATTCAGTACTTC CASSPGEAGKNIQYF
TRBJ1-2 TRBV12-3/TRBV12-4 NA NA TGTGCCAGCAGGCCTGACTCGGGAGCTAACTATGGCTACACCTTC CASRPDSGANYGYTF
TRBJ2-3 TRBV20-1 TRBD2 many TGCAGTGCTAGTCAAGCGGGAGAGGGTACAGATACGCAGTATTTT CSASQAGEGTDTQYF
TRBJ2-3 TRBV4-2 TRBD2 many TGTGCCAGCAGCCAAGTGGGGCGGGGGGGCCTGGATACGCAGTATTTT CASSQVGRGGLDTQYF
TRBJ2-3 TRBV15 TRBD2 NA TGTGCCACCAGCGGACCGTTAGCGGGATTCCTCACAGATACGCAGTATTTT CATSGPLAGFLTDTQYF
TRBJ1-1 TRBV6-5 TRBD1 many TGTGCCAGCAGTCTACAGGGGGCCGAGAGGTACACTGAAGCTTTCTTT CASSLQGAERYTEAFF